This T cell receptor beta chain stems from a study of STAT5B mutations in CD4+ large granular lymphocyte leukemia. Methods used by the authors: Productive clonotypes were detectable down to 2.59 x 10-5 frequency. The data were produced by immunoSEQ multiplex PCR, yet TCRdb's version contains in-frame clones alone and is incomplete. The DNA was the basis for D and trimming; V, J and clone size are from that table. The sample carries under 35,000 clones, about two thirds recorded once. This CDR3 is built from 15 residues. The V end lost 0 bases, the J end lost 2 bases, and 11 bases lay between the germline ends. CDR1 SGDLS and CDR2 YYNGEE come from the germline V gene.

The source material was CD4+ T cells from blood buffy coats. The chain combines TRBV9 with TRBJ1-2, with D perhaps matching TRBD1 (5 bases). The source of this sequence is a human donor in good health. This CDR3 reads CASSVDGDGNYGYTF. The CDR3 nucleotides are TGTGCCAGCAGCGTAGACGGGGACGGAAACTATGGCTACACCTTC. Looking up the rest from reference TRBV9 and TRBJ1-2 gives the full variable domain: DSGVTQTPKHLITATGQRVTLRCSPRSGDLSVYWYQQSLDQGLQFLIQYYNGEERAKGNILERFSAQQFPDLHSELNLSSLELGDSALYFCASSVDGDGNYGYTFGSGTRLTVV.